Presented here are 12 T cell receptor beta chains from one specimen sequenced in a study of cytomegalovirus exposure and HLA in healthy donors. TCRdb's copy holds only in-frame clones and misses some; the assay was immunoSEQ multiplex PCR. The sample contains about 140,000 clones, 86% of which appear only once. The sample comprised PBMCs. The receptors here all came from a man between 18 and 35 years old in good health and CMV-seronegative.

This clone was detected many times. The chain has TRBV28 and TRBJ2-7; D may be TRBD1 (5 bases). The CDR3 has 15 residues. V was cut by 9 bases and J by 3 bases, with 21 bases left in between. Per the germline V gene, CDR1 is MDHEN and CDR2 is SYDVKM. The CDR3 DNA follows: TGTGCCAGTCGGTTAAGGGGCCACAGCTTCTACGAGCAGTACTTC. It yields the protein CASRLRGHSFYEQYF.

This sequence joins TRBV2 and TRBJ2-1; D is possibly TRBD2 (6 bases). The CDR3 runs 19 residues. CDR1 is SNHLY, CDR2 FYNNEI, per germline. Trimming took 2 bases from V and 7 from J, leaving 27 bases between them. CDR3 protein: CASSEQTSWDPHRGNEQFF. DNA for the CDR3: TGTGCCAGCAGTGAACAGACTAGTTGGGACCCCCACCGGGGGAATGAGCAGTTCTTC.

This chain links TRBV6-1 with TRBJ2-7, with no clear D. The CDR3 contains 13 residues. V was cut by 4 bases and J by 4 bases, with 11 bases left in between. Germline-derived CDR1 and CDR2 are MNHNS and SASEGT. For the CDR3, the DNA is TGTGCCAGCAGTGTAGGAAGCGAGTACGAGCAGTACTTC. Its protein is CASSVGSEYEQYF.

This clone was picked up many times. The chain recombines TRBV6-6 with TRBJ1-5; 7 nucleotides align to TRBD1. The CDR3 loop spans 13 amino acids. The germline CDR1 and CDR2 sequences are MNHNY and SVGAGI (reference sequence). V was pared by 7 bases and J by 6 bases, with 6 bases of the junction left unmatched. In DNA, the CDR3 is TGTGCCAGCACCGACAGGGTCGGTCAGCCCCAGCATTTT. It codes for CASTDRVGQPQHF.

The chain uses TRBV5-1 and TRBJ2-2; tentatively, D is TRBD2 (5 bases). Germline CDR1 reads SGHRS; CDR2 reads YFSETQ. The CDR3 contains 14 residues. The V and J ends lost 5 bases and 3 bases respectively, with 11 bases between them. CDR3 nucleotides: TGCGCCAGCAGGCTAGCCGATCACACCGGGGAGCTGTTTTTT. Protein product: CASRLADHTGELFF.

This clone was recorded a few times. V usage is TRBV5-6 and J usage is TRBJ1-2, with TRBD1 identical over 7 bases. This CDR3 is built from 13 residues. Germline-derived CDR1 and CDR2 are SGHDT and YYEEEE. The V and J ends lost 5 bases and 7 bases, in that order; junction bases with no gene match: 8. CDR3 sequence: CASRYRQGGGYTF. The CDR3 DNA sequence: TGTGCCAGCAGGTATAGACAGGGCGGTGGCTACACCTTC. The full variable domain, completed using reference TRBV5-6 and TRBJ1-2, is DAGVTQSPTHLIKTRGQQVTLRCSPKSGHDTVSWYQQALGQGPQFIFQYYEEEERQRGNFPDRFSGHQFPNYSSELNVNALLLGDSALYLCASRYRQGGGYTFGSGTRLTVV.

The chain is built from TRBV29-1 and TRBJ1-1, with 8 bases fitting TRBD1. The CDR3 extends over 14 amino acids. Per germline, CDR1 SQVTM and CDR2 ANQGSEA. Losses at the gene ends were 4 bases for V and 5 bases for J; bases not matched to a gene: 9. The CDR3 DNA reads TGCAGCGTTGCGCCTGGACAGGGAGGTACTGAAGCTTTCTTT. Its translation is CSVAPGQGGTEAFF.

The CDR3 bases are TGTGCCAGCAGTTACTTCGGGGAAGAAAATGGCTACACCTTC. It translates to CASSYFGEENGYTF. This sequence joins TRBV6-5 and TRBJ1-2; D not resolved. The CDR3 runs 14 residues. V was clipped by 1 base and J by 6 bases, with 12 bases between them. The germline CDR1 and CDR2 sequences are MNHEY and SVGAGI.

The rearrangement joins TRBV28 to TRBJ2-7; 9 bases fit TRBD2. The CDR3 covers 16 residues. V dropped 4 bases and J dropped 1; count of bases not matched to a gene: 8. Germline CDR1 is MDHEN and CDR2 is SYDVKM. CDR3 nucleotide sequence: TGTGCCAGCAGTTCCCCGTTAGCGGGAGAATCCTACGAGCAGTACTTC. It codes for CASSSPLAGESYEQYF.

This clone turned up a few times. This chain connects TRBV7-2 to TRBJ1-2; 7 bases line up with TRBD1. The CDR3 is 15 amino acids. J lost 6 bases, V lost 2 bases, and 9 bases had no gene match. CDR1 SGHTA and CDR2 FQGNSA come from the germline V gene. The CDR3 region has the DNA TGTGCCAGCAGCTTAAGGTCAGGGGGGAGAGATGGCTACACCTTC. Translated, it gives CASSLRSGGRDGYTF. The full variable domain, in which reference TRBV7-2 and TRBJ1-2 provide the parts outside the CDR3, is GAGVSQSPSNKVTEKGKDVELRCDPISGHTALYWYRQSLGQGLEFLIYFQGNSAPDKSGLPSDRFSAERTGGSVSTLTIQRTQQEDSAVYLCASSLRSGGRDGYTFGSGTRLTVV.

This clone was recorded a few times. CDR3 in amino acids: CASSIDRGGDGYTF. The CDR3 nucleotides are TGCGCCAGCAGCATTGACAGGGGAGGGGATGGCTACACCTTC. The J gene is TRBJ1-2, the V gene TRBV5-1; TRBD1 agrees at 8 bases. CDR1 and CDR2 (germline): SGHRS, YFSETQ. The CDR3 consists of 14 residues. The ends lost 4 bases at V and 6 bases at J; junction bases unmatched: 8. Full variable domain (rest looked up from reference TRBV5-1 and TRBJ1-2): KAGVTQTPRYLIKTRGQQVTLSCSPISGHRSVSWYQQTPGQGLQFLFEYFSETQRNKGNFPGRFSGRQFSNSRSEMNVSTLELGDSALYLCASSIDRGGDGYTFGSGTRLTVV.

This sequence joins TRBV6-1 and TRBJ2-7; 8 bases are shared with TRBD1. J gave up 2 bases and V 8 bases, and 11 bases lay outside the gene matches. The length of the CDR3 is 15 residues. Germline CDR1 MNHNS, CDR2 SASEGT. The CDR3 DNA sequence: TGTGCCAGCCGACCGGGACAGGACTATCCCTACGAGCAGTACTTC. It translates to CASRPGQDYPYEQYF.